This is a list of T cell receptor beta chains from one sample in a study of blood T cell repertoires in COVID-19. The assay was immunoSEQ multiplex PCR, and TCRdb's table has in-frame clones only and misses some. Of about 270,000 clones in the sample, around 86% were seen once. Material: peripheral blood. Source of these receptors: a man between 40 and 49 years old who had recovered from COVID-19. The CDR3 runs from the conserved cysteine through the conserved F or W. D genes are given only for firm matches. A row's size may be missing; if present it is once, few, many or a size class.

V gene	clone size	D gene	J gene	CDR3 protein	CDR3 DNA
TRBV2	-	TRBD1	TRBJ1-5	CASSADRGTQPQHF	TGTGCCAGCAGTGCTGACAGGGGGACTCAGCCCCAGCATTTT
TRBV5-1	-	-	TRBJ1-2	CASTPEGVDGYTF	TGCGCCAGCACACCAGAGGGGGTGGATGGCTACACCTTC
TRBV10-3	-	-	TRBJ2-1	CAIRTTLGAYNEQFF	TGTGCCATCAGAACCACCCTTGGAGCCTACAATGAGCAGTTCTTC
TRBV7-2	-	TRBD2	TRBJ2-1	CASSSPLGLAGYNEQFF	TGTGCCAGCAGCTCGCCCCTGGGACTAGCGGGTTACAATGAGCAGTTCTTC
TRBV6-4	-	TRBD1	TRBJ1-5	CANVDRGRGSPQHF	TGTGCCAACGTGGACAGGGGGCGGGGATCGCCCCAGCATTTT
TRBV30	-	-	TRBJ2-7	CAWSQTFYEQYF	TGTGCCTGGAGTCAGACTTTTTACGAGCAGTACTTC
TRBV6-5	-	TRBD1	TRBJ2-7	CASKPGTGGRYEQYF	TGTGCCAGCAAGCCCGGGACAGGGGGCCGGTACGAGCAGTACTTC
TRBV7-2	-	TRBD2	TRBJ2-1	CASSLTSRLAGNPNEQFF	TGTGCCAGCAGCTTAACTTCTAGACTAGCGGGAAATCCCAATGAGCAGTTCTTC
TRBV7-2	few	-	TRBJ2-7	CASSLFAGPYEQYF	TGTGCCAGCAGCTTATTTGCGGGTCCATACGAGCAGTACTTC
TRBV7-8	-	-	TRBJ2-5	CASSRIERAETQYF	TGTGCCAGCAGCCGTATAGAGCGGGCGGAGACCCAGTACTTC
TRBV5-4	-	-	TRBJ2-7	CASSPRLEHEQYF	TGTGCCAGCAGCCCCCGACTAGAACACGAGCAGTACTTC
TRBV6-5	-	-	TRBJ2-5	CASSPRTVLGAQYF	TGTGCCAGCAGTCCGCGCACAGTTTTAGGGGCCCAGTACTTC
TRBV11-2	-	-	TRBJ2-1	CASSLRRNEQFF	TGTGCCAGCAGCTTACGTCGCAATGAGCAGTTCTTC
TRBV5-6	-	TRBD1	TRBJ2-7	CASSLVPGGYEQYF	TGTGCCAGCAGCTTGGTTCCAGGGGGCTACGAGCAGTACTTC
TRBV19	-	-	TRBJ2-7	CASSDRPYEQYF	TGTGCCAGTTCTGACAGACCCTACGAGCAGTACTTC
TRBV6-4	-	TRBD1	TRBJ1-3	CASIRTSPGTGVLSGNTIYF	TGTGCCAGCATACGCACGAGCCCCGGGACAGGGGTCCTCTCTGGAAACACCATATATTTT
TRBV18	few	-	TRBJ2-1	CASSRGIMDEQFF	TGTGCCAGCTCTCGGGGAATTATGGATGAGCAGTTCTTC
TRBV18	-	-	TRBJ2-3	CASSPTRGDTQYF	TGTGCCAGCTCACCGACCCGAGGAGATACGCAGTATTTT
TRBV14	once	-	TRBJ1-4	CASSARQLEKLFF	TGTGCCAGCAGCGCCCGACAGCTTGAAAAACTGTTTTTT
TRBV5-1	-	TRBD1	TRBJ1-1	CASSEVTGDTEAFF	TGCGCCAGCAGCGAGGTGACAGGGGACACTGAAGCTTTCTTT
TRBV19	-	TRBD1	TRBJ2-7	CASSPVLGQLIF	TGTGCCAGTAGTCCGGTGTTGGGACAGCTAATATTC
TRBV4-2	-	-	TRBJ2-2	CASRGGAGMNTGELFF	TGTGCCAGCAGGGGGGGGGCGGGGATGAACACCGGGGAGCTGTTTTTT
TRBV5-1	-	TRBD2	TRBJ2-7	CASRVAGVNYEQYF	TGCGCCAGCAGGGTGGCGGGAGTTAACTACGAGCAGTACTTC
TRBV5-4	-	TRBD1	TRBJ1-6	CASRQTGPGNSPLHF	TGTGCCAGCAGACAGACAGGGCCGGGGAATTCACCCCTCCACTTT
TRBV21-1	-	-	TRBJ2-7	CASSDRLRLAGLHISYEQYF	TGTGCCAGCTCTGACAGGTTGCGACTAGCGGGCCTCCATATCTCCTACGAGCAGTACTTC
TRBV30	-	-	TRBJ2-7	CAWRTTLREQYF	TGTGCCTGGAGGACGACATTGAGAGAGCAGTACTTC
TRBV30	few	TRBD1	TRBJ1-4	CAWSRGQRATNEKLFF	TGTGCCTGGAGTAGGGGACAGCGTGCAACTAATGAAAAACTGTTTTTT
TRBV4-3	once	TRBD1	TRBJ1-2	CASSQDQRQGISGGYTF	TGCGCCAGCAGCCAAGACCAGAGACAGGGTATTTCGGGAGGCTACACCTTC
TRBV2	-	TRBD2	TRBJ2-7	CASSVSGTYEQYF	TGTGCCAGCAGTGTTAGCGGGACCTACGAGCAGTACTTC
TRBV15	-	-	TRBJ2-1	CATSRDGYYNEQFF	TGTGCCACCAGCAGAGACGGTTATTACAATGAGCAGTTCTTC
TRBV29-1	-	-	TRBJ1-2	CSVLDRRNYGYTF	TGCAGCGTTCTGGACAGAAGAAACTATGGCTACACCTTC
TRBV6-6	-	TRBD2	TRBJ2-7	CASSRRTSGSMGEQYF	TGTGCCAGCAGTCGACGGACTAGCGGGAGTATGGGCGAGCAGTACTTC
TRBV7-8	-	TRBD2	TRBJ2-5	CASSPAWSGGTQETQYF	TGTGCCAGCAGCCCCGCATGGAGCGGGGGGACGCAAGAGACCCAGTACTTC